This T cell receptor (delta chain) was obtained from a study of gamma-delta T cells after stem cell transplantation. Germline V gives CDR1 GEAIGNYY, CDR2 EKD. This CDR3 region has 18 residues. Trimming cost V 0 bases and J 4 bases; bases outside gene matches: 13. In its sample, this clone is medium-sized. TCRdb re-called clones from the RT-PCR reads using CATT. The sample lists approximately 2,400 delta-chain clones; about 2.5% were seen once. The sequence came from a human donor. It is not recorded whose cells these are; they may come from a transplant donor. This sequence joins TRDV2 and TRDJ1; 10 nucleotides line up with TRDD3. The sample consisted of gamma-delta T cells. As DNA, the CDR3 is TGTGCCTGTGACACCGTGGGGCTGGGGGATAATTCGCTCGATAAACTCATCTTT. Translation gives CACDTVGLGDNSLDKLIF.